The 15 T cell receptor beta chains listed next were all sequenced from one sample in a study of shared clonotypes between healthy human individuals. Generated by immunoSEQ multiplex PCR, the TCRdb table keeps only in-frame clones and is missing some. The table shows some 1,100,000 clones, with around 82% occurring only once. Sequenced sample: memory CD4+ T cells from PBMCs. Stated subset: CD45RA-negative fraction. The origin of the receptors is a man younger than 35 in good health. Some clones in this sample may be carry-over from other donors' samples.

In regard to this clone: Additional DNA sequences in this sample encode the identical CDR3. This chain connects TRBV28 to TRBJ1-3; weak D call: TRBD1 (6 bases). Trimming removed 1 base from V and 2 bases from J, with 9 bases in between. The CDR3 loop spans 15 amino acids. Germline V gives CDR1 MDHEN, CDR2 SYDVKM. The CDR3 region has the DNA TGTGCCAGCAGTTTATCTGGGGGCGCTGGAAACACCATATATTTT. Translation gives CASSLSGGAGNTIYF.

V is TRBV18 and J is TRBJ2-5, with 7 bases lining up with TRBD1. CDR3 length: 14 residues. Per germline, CDR1 KGHSH and CDR2 LQKENI. Germline trimming cut 3 bases from V and 0 bases from J; bases unmatched to any gene: 1. This chain's CDR3 is CASSPGQDQETQYF. CDR3 in DNA: TGTGCCAGCTCACCCGGACAGGACCAAGAGACCCAGTACTTC.

The V and J genes are TRBV6-1 and TRBJ2-1; D is perhaps TRBD2 (6 bases). This CDR3 has 13 residues. The V gene lost 6 bases and the J gene lost 5 bases, with 11 bases spanning the gap. Germline CDR1 reads MNHNS; CDR2 reads SASEGT. CDR3 amino acids: CASSVTGDNEQFF. CDR3 sequence (DNA): TGTGCCAGCAGCGTCACGGGAGACAATGAGCAGTTCTTC.

V gene TRBV10-3 combines with J gene TRBJ2-2, with D perhaps matching TRBD1 or TRBD2 (5 bases each). The CDR3 is 11 residues long. Trimming pared 11 bases from V and 5 bases from J, leaving 9 bases between. In germline, CDR1 is ENHRY, CDR2 SYGVKD. CDR3 in DNA: TGTGCCTCGGGACCAACCGGGGAGCTGTTTTTT. It specifies CASGPTGELFF.

This chain links TRBV18 with TRBJ1-3; D may be TRBD1 (6 bases). Germline V CDR1 and CDR2: KGHSH, LQKENI. With 3 bases removed from V and 9 bases from J, the gap between germline ends came to 24 bases. CDR3 size: 17 residues. The CDR3 DNA reads TGTGCCAGCTCACCTTTATCGGACAGCCTTGGCCACGGCACCATATATTTT. Translation gives CASSPLSDSLGHGTIYF.

The V and J genes are TRBV5-1 and TRBJ2-3, with D possibly being TRBD2 (5 bases). Trimming left V 3 bases short and J 4 bases short, with 12 bases between. Germline V gives CDR1 SGHRS, CDR2 YFSETQ. The CDR3 is 14 amino acids. The chain's CDR3 is CASSSRGIADTQYF. CDR3 in DNA: TGCGCCAGCAGCTCACGGGGTATAGCAGATACGCAGTATTTT.

V usage is TRBV19 and J usage is TRBJ1-2; 7 nucleotides line up with TRBD1. The CDR3 consists of 14 residues. Looked up from germline, CDR1 is LNHDA and CDR2 is SQIVND (reference sequence). V was pared by 4 bases and J by 4 bases, with 6 bases of the junction left unmatched. The CDR3 DNA follows: TGTGCCAGTAGTAAACAGGAGGGGGCCTATGGCTACACCTTC. This encodes CASSKQEGAYGYTF.

The chain couples TRBV28 to TRBJ2-5, with a weak D call TRBD2 (5 bases). There are 14 residues in the CDR3. Trimming pared 2 bases from V and 5 bases from J, leaving 12 bases between. Germline CDR1 reads MDHEN; CDR2 reads SYDVKM. Here the CDR3 reads CASSLGGSGETQYF. The CDR3 DNA follows: TGTGCCAGCAGTTTAGGCGGGTCCGGGGAGACCCAGTACTTC.

V usage is TRBV5-6 and J usage is TRBJ1-1, with D uncertain. Trimming shortened V by 3 bases and J by 6 bases, and 12 bases separated the two germline ends. The CDR3 contains 13 residues. Germline-derived CDR1 and CDR2 are SGHDT and YYEEEE. CDR3 coding DNA: TGTGCCAGCAGCTCCGAGATGAATGCTGAAGCTTTCTTT. The encoded protein is CASSSEMNAEAFF.

This sequence joins TRBV5-4 and TRBJ2-1; tentative D call: TRBD2 (6 bases). The CDR3 has 13 residues. V shed 5 bases and J shed 5 bases, with 11 bases lying between them. Germline-derived CDR1 and CDR2 are SGHNT and YYREEE (reference sequence). The CDR3 loop reads CASRRGGDNEQFF. CDR3 DNA: TGTGCCAGCAGGAGGGGAGGCGACAATGAGCAGTTCTTC.

The chain combines TRBV30 with TRBJ1-3; no clear D gene. V was trimmed by 0 bases and J by 6 bases, leaving 9 bases between them. CDR1 and CDR2 (germline): GTSNPN, SVGIG (reference sequence). The CDR3 is 13 residues long. CDR3 protein: CAWSVLAENTIYF. The CDR3 coding sequence is TGTGCCTGGAGTGTTTTGGCTGAAAACACCATATATTTT. Filled out from reference TRBV30 and TRBJ1-3, the complete variable domain reads SQTIHQWPATLVQPVGSPLSLECTVEGTSNPNLYWYRQAAGRGLQLLFYSVGIGQISSEVPQNLSASRPQDRQFILSSKKLLLSDSGFYLCAWSVLAENTIYFGEGSWLTVV.

In this sample, this clone turned up once. The rearrangement uses TRBV30 and TRBJ2-1, with a tentative D call TRBD2 (5 bases). CDR1 and CDR2 (germline): GTSNPN, SVGIG (reference sequence). Deletions cut 3 bases from V and 10 bases from J, with 10 bases between. The CDR3 is 11 amino acids. CDR3 amino acids: CAWRERGEQFF. The DNA for the CDR3 is TGTGCCTGGAGGGAACGGGGAGAGCAGTTCTTC.

The chain couples TRBV9 to TRBJ2-2, with a weak D call TRBD2 (6 bases). V lost 0 bases to trimming and J lost 1 base, with 10 bases between them. Germline V CDR1 and CDR2: SGDLS, YYNGEE. The CDR3 has 16 amino acids. The CDR3 nucleotides read TGTGCCAGCAGCGTAGGTGGAGGGATGAACACCGGGGAGCTGTTTTTT. Its translation: CASSVGGGMNTGELFF.

The CDR3 spells CASSPSGISYNEQFF. CDR3 nucleotides: TGCGCCAGCAGTCCAAGCGGGATTTCGTACAATGAGCAGTTCTTC. The rearrangement links TRBV5-1 to TRBJ2-1, with 7 bases identical to TRBD2. The length of the CDR3 is 15 residues. J lost 4 bases, V lost 5 bases, and 9 bases had no gene match. Germline V CDR1 and CDR2: SGHRS, YFSETQ.

This clone was counted at least ten times. The same CDR3 also results from other DNA sequences found in this sample. The genes are TRBV7-2 and TRBJ2-3, with unresolved D. Trimming pared 2 bases from V and 0 bases from J, leaving 6 bases between. Germline lookup yields CDR1 SGHTA and CDR2 FQGNSA. The CDR3 loop spans 14 amino acids. CDR3 in amino acids: CASSLYRSTDTQYF. The CDR3, as DNA: TGTGCCAGCAGCTTATATAGGAGCACAGATACGCAGTATTTT.